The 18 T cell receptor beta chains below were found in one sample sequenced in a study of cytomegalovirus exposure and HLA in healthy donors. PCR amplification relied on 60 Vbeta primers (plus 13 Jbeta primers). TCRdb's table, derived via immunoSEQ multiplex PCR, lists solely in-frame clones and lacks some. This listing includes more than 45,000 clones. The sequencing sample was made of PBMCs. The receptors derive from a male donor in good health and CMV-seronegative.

This CDR3 is CATDRGPSGNTIYF. In nucleotides, the CDR3 is TGTGCCACCGACCGGGGTCCCTCTGGAAACACCATATATTTT. The chain carries TRBV28 and TRBJ1-3, with D unclear. The V and J ends lost 10 bases and 0 bases respectively, with 13 bases between them. This CDR3 is built from 14 residues. The germline V gene encodes CDR1 MDHEN and CDR2 SYDVKM. Complete variable domain (other parts from reference TRBV28 and TRBJ1-3): DVKVTQSSRYLVKRTGEKVFLECVQDMDHENMFWYRQDPGLGLRLIYFSYDVKMKEKGDIPEGYSVSREKKERFSLILESASTNQTSMYLCATDRGPSGNTIYFGEGSWLTVV.

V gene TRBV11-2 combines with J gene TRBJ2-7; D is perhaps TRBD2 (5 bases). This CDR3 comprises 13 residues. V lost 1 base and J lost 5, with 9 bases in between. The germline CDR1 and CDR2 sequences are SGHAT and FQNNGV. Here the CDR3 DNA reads TGTGCCAGCAGCTTAGGAGCGGCGGACGAGCAGTACTTC. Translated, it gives CASSLGAADEQYF.

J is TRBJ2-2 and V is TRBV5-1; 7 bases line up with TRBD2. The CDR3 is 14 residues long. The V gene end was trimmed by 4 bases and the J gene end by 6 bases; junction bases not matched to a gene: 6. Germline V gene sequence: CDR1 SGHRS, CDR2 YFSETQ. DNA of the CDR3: TGCGCCAGCAGCACCAGCGGGGCCTCCGGGGAGCTGTTTTTT. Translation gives CASSTSGASGELFF.

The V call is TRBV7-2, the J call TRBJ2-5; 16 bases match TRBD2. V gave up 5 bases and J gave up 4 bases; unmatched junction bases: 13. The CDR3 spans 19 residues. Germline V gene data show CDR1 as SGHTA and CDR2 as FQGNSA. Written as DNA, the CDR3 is TGTGCCAGCAGCCTCCTACCCGGGACTAGCGGGGGGGCCGGAGAGACCCAGTACTTC. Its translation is CASSLLPGTSGGAGETQYF.

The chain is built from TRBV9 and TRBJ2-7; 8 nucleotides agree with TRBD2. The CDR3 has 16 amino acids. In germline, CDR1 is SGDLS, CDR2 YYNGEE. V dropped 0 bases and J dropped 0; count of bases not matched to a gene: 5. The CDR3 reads CASSVGWSGSSYEQYF. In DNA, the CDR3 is TGTGCCAGCAGCGTAGGGTGGAGCGGGAGCTCCTACGAGCAGTACTTC.

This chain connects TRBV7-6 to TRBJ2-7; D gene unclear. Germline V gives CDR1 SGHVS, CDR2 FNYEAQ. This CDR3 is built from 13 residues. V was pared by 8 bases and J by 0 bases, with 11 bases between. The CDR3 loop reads CASRHTISYEQYF. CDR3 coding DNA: TGTGCCAGCCGTCATACAATCTCCTACGAGCAGTACTTC.

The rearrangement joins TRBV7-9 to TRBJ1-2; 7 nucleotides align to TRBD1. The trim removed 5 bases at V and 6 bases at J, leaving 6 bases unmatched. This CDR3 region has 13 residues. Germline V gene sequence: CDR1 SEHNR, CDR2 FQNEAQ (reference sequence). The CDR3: CASSQTGSDGYTF. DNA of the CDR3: TGTGCCAGCAGCCAGACAGGGTCCGATGGCTACACCTTC.

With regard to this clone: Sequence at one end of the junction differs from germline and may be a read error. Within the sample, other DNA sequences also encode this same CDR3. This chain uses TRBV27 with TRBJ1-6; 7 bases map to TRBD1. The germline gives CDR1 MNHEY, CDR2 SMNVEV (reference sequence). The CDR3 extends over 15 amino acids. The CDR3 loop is CASSLTLQGPTPLHF. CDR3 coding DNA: TGTGCCAGCAGCCTAACCCTACAGGGGCCAACACCCCTACACTTT.

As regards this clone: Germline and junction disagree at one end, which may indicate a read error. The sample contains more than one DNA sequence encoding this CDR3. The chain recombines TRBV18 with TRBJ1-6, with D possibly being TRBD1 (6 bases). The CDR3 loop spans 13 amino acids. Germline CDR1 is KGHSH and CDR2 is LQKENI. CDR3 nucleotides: TGTGCCAGCTCACCACCGCCAGGGGTTACCCTACACTTT. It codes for CASSPPPGVTLHF.

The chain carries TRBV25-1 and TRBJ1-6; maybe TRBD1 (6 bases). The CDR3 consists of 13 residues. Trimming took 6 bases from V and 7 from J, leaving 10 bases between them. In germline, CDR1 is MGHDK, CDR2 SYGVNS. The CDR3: CASSRGGNSPLHF. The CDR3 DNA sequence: TGTGCCAGCAGCAGGGGCGGGAATTCACCCCTCCACTTT.

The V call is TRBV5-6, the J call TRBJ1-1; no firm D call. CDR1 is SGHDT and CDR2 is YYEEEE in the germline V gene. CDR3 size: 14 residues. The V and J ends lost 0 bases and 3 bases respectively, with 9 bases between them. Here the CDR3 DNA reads TGTGCCAGCAGCTTGGAGGCGGGCTACACTGAAGCTTTCTTT. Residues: CASSLEAGYTEAFF.

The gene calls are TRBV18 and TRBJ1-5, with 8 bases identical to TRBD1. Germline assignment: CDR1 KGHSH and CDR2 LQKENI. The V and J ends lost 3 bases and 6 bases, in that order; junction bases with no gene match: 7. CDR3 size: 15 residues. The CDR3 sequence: CASSPLGQGTQPQHF. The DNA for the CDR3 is TGTGCCAGCTCACCGCTCGGACAGGGCACTCAGCCCCAGCATTTT.

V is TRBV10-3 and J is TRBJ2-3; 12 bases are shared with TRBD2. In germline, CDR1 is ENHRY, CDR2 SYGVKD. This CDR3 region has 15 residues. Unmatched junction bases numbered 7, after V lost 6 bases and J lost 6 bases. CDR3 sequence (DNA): TGTGCCATCAGCCCTAGCGGGGGGGCGGGTGATACGCAGTATTTT. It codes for CAISPSGGAGDTQYF.

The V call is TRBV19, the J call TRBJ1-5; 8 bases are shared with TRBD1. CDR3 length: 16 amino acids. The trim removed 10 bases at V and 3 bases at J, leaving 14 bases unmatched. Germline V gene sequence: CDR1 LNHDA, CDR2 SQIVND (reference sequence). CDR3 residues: CATSEGTGRNNQPQHF. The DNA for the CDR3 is TGTGCCACCTCTGAAGGGACAGGCCGGAACAATCAGCCCCAGCATTTT.

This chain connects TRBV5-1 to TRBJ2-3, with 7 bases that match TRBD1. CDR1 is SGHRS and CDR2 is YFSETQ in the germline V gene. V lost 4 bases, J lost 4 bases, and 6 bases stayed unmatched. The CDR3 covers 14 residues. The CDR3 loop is CASSPGGWADTQYF. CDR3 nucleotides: TGCGCCAGCAGCCCAGGGGGATGGGCAGATACGCAGTATTTT.

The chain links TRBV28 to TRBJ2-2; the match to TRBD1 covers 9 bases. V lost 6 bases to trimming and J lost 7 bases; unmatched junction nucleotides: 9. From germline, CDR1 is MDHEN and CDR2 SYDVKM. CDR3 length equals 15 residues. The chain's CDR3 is CASRVWTGADGELFF. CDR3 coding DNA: TGTGCCAGCAGGGTCTGGACAGGGGCGGACGGGGAGCTGTTTTTT.

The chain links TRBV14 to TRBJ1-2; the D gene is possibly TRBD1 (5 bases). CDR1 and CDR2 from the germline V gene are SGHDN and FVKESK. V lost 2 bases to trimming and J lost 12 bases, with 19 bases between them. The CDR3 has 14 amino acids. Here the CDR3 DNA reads TGTGCCAGCAGCCAATTCGGACATACTATGGCTAACACCTTC. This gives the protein CASSQFGHTMANTF.

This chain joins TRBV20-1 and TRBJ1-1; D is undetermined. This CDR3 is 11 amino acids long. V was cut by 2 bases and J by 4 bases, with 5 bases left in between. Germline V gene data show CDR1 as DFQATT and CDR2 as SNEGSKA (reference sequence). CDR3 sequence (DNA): TGCAGTGCTAGACAGTCCACTGAAGCTTTCTTT. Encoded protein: CSARQSTEAFF.